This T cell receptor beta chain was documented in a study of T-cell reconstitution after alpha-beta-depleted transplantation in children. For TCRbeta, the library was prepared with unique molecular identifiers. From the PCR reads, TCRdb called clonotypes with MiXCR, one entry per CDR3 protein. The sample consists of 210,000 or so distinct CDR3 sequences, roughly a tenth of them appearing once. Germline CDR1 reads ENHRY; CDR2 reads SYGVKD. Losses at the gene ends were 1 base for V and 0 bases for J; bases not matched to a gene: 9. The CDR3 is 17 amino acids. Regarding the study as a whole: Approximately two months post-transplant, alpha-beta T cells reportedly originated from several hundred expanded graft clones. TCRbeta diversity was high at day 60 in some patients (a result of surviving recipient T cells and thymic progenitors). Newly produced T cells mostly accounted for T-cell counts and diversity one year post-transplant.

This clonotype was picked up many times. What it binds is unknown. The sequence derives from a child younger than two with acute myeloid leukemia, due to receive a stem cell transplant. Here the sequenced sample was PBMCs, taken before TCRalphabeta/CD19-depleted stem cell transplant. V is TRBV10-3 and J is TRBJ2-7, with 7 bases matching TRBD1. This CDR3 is CAISEYRTGLSSYEQYF. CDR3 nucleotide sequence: TGTGCCATCAGTGAGTACAGGACAGGCCTTTCCTCCTACGAGCAGTACTTC.